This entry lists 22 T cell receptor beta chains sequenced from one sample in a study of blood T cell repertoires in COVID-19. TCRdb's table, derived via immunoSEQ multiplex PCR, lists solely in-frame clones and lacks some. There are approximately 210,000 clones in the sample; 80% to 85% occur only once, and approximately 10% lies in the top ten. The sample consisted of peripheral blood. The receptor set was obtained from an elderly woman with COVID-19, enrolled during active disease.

In DNA, the CDR3 is TGTGCCAGCAGTTTAAGTCGCCAGGCCCCCTACGAGCAGTACGTC. Amino acid sequence: CASSLSRQAPYEQYV. The chain recombines TRBV28 with TRBJ2-7; D unclear. Germline V gene data show CDR1 as MDHEN and CDR2 as SYDVKM. The CDR3 has 15 residues. The germline V and J ends were trimmed by 2 bases and 2 bases, with 13 bases remaining between them.

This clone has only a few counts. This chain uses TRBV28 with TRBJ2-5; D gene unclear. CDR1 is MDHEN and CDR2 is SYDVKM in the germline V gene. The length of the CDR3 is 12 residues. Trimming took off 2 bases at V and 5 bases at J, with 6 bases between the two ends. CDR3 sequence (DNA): TGTGCCAGCAGTTTAACGAGGGAGACCCAGTACTTC. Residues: CASSLTRETQYF.

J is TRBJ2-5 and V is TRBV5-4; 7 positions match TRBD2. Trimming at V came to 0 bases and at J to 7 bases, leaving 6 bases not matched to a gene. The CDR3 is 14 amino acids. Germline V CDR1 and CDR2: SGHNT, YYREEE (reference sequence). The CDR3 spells CASSLAGGDSTQYF. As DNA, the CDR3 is TGTGCCAGCAGCTTGGCGGGGGGTGACTCGACCCAGTACTTC.

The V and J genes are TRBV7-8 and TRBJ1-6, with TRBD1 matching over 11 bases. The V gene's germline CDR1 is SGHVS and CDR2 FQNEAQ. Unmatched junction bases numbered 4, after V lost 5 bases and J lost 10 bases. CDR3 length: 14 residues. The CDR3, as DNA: TGTGCCAGCAGCGGACAGGGGGCAGGATCACCCCTCCACTTT. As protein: CASSGQGAGSPLHF.

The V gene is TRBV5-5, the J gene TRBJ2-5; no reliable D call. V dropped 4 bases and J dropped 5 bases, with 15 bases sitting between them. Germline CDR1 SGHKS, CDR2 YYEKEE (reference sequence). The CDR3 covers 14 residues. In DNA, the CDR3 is TGTGCCAGCAGCCCAGACACTTTCCGGGAGACCCAGTACTTC. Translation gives CASSPDTFRETQYF.

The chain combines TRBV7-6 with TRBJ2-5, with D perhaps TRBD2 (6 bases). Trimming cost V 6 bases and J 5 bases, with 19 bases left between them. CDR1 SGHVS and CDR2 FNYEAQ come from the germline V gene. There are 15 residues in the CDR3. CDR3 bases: TGTGCCAGCAGACCCAATCCTGATGGGGGGGAGACCCAGTACTTC. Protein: CASRPNPDGGETQYF. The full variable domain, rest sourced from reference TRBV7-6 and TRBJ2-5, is GAGVSQSPRYKVTKRGQDVALRCDPISGHVSLYWYRQALGQGPEFLTYFNYEAQQDKSGLPNDRFSAERPEGSISTLTIQRTEQRDSAMYRCASRPNPDGGETQYFGPGTRLLVL.

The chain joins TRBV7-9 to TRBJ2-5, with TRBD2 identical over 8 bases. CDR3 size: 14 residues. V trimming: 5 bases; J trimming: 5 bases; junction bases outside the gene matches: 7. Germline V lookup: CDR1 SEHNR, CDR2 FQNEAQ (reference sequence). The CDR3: CASSLAGGLETQYF. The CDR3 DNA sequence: TGTGCCAGCAGCCTGGCGGGAGGATTGGAGACCCAGTACTTC. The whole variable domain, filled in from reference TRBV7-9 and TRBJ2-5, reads DTGVSQNPRHKITKRGQNVTFRCDPISEHNRLYWYRQTLGQGPEFLTYFQNEAQLEKSRLLSDRFSAERPKGSFSTLEIQRTEQGDSAMYLCASSLAGGLETQYFGPGTRLLVL.

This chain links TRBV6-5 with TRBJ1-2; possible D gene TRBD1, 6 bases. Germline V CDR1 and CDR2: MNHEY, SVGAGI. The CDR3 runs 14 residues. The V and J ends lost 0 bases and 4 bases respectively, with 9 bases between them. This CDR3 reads CASSYSTGLYGYTF. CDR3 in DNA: TGTGCCAGCAGTTACTCGACAGGCCTCTATGGCTACACCTTC.

The CDR3 sequence is CASSQGTGGNSPLHF. In DNA, the CDR3 is TGTGCCAGCAGCCAGGGGACAGGGGGCAATTCACCCCTCCACTTT. The rearrangement links TRBV7-2 to TRBJ1-6; 12 bases are shared with TRBD1. V was clipped by 5 bases and J by 7 bases; unmatched bases: 3. This CDR3 is 15 amino acids long. Germline V gene lookup returns CDR1 SGHTA and CDR2 FQGNSA. Drawing the rest from reference TRBV7-2 and TRBJ1-6, the complete variable domain is GAGVSQSPSNKVTEKGKDVELRCDPISGHTALYWYRQSLGQGLEFLIYFQGNSAPDKSGLPSDRFSAERTGGSVSTLTIQRTQQEDSAVYLCASSQGTGGNSPLHFGNGTRLTVT.

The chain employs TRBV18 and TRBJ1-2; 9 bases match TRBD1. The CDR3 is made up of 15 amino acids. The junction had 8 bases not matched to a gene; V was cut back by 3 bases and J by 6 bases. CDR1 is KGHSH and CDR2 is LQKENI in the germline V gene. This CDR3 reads CASSPRTGEINGYTF. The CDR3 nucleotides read TGTGCCAGCTCACCGAGGACAGGGGAGATCAATGGCTACACCTTC.

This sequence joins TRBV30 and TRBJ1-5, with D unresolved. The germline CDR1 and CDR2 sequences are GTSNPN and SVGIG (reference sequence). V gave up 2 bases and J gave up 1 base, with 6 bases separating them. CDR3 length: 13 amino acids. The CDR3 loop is CAWSTGSNQPQHF. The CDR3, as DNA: TGTGCCTGGAGTACCGGGAGCAATCAGCCCCAGCATTTT.

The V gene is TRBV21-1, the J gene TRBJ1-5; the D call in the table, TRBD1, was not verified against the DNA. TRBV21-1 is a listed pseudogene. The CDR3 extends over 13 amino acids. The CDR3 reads CASSKEGVQPQHF. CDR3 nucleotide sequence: TGTGCCAGCAGCAAAGAGGGGGTTCAGCCCCAGCATTTT.

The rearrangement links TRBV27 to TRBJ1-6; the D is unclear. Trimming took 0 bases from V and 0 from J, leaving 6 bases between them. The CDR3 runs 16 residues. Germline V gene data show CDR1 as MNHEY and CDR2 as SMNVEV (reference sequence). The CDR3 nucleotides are TGTGCCAGCAGTTTATCGAGAGCCTCCTATAATTCACCCCTCCACTTT. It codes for CASSLSRASYNSPLHF.

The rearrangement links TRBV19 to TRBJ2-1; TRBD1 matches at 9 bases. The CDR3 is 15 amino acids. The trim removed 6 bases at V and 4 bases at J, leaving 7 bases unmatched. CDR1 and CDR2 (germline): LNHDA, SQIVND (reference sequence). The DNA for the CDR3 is TGTGCCAGTAGGATTGGGGACAGGGCATACAATGAGCAGTTCTTC. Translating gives CASRIGDRAYNEQFF.

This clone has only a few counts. The CDR3 DNA is TGTGCCATCATTAGACTGGGCACAGATACGCAGTATTTT. This encodes CAIIRLGTDTQYF. The chain recombines TRBV18 with TRBJ2-3; D not resolved. The germline CDR1 and CDR2 sequences are KGHSH and LQKENI. V lost 10 bases and J lost 1, with 12 bases in between. There are 13 residues in the CDR3.

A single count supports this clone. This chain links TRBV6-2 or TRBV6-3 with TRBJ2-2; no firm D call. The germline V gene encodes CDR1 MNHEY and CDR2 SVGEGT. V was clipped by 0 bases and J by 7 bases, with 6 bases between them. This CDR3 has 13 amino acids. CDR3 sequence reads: CASSYSKSGELFF. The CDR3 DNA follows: TGTGCCAGCAGTTACTCGAAGAGCGGGGAGCTGTTTTTT.

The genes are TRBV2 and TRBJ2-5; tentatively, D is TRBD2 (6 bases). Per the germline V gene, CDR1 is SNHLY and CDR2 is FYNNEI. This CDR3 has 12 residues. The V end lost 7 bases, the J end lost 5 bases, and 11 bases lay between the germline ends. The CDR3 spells CASKPEGETQYF. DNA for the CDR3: TGTGCCAGCAAGCCGGAGGGGGAGACCCAGTACTTC.

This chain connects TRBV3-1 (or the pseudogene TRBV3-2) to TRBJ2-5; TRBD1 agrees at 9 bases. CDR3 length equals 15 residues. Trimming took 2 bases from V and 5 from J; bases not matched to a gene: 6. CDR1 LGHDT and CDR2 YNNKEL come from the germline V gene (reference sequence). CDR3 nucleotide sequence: TGTGCCAGCAGCCAATCAGGGACAGGGCTGGAGACCCAGTACTTC. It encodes CASSQSGTGLETQYF.

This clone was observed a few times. The CDR3 reads CASSLRNTEAFF. CDR3 DNA: TGTGCCAGCAGCTTACGGAACACTGAAGCTTTCTTT. The genes are TRBV13 and TRBJ1-1; D not resolved. The CDR3 runs 12 residues. Trimming left V 2 bases short and J 1 base short, with 2 bases between. In germline, CDR1 is PRHDT, CDR2 FYEKMQ (reference sequence).

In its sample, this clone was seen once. CDR3 DNA: TGTGCCAGCAGGGGGGGACAGACATTCGGCACAGATACGCAGTATTTT. Protein: CASRGGQTFGTDTQYF. The chain couples TRBV7-2 to TRBJ2-3; TRBD1 might be the D (7 bases). The CDR3 extends over 16 amino acids. Germline CDR1 is SGHTA and CDR2 is FQGNSA. Trimming removed 6 bases from V and 1 base from J, with 17 bases in between. The variable domain in full, with the rest retrieved from reference TRBV7-2 and TRBJ2-3, is GAGVSQSPSNKVTEKGKDVELRCDPISGHTALYWYRQSLGQGLEFLIYFQGNSAPDKSGLPSDRFSAERTGGSVSTLTIQRTQQEDSAVYLCASRGGQTFGTDTQYFGPGTRLTVL.

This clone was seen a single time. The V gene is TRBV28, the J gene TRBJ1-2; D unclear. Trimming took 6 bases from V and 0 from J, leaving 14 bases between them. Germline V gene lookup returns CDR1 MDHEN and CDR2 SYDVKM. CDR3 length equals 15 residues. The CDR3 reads CASRVGSGTNYGYTF. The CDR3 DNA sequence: TGTGCCAGCAGAGTTGGGTCGGGAACTAACTATGGCTACACCTTC.

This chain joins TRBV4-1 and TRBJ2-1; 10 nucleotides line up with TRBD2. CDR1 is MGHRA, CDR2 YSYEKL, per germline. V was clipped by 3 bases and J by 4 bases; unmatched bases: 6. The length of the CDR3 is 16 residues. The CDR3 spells CASSHQTSGAYNEQFF. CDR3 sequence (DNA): TGCGCCAGCAGCCATCAAACTAGCGGGGCTTACAATGAGCAGTTCTTC.